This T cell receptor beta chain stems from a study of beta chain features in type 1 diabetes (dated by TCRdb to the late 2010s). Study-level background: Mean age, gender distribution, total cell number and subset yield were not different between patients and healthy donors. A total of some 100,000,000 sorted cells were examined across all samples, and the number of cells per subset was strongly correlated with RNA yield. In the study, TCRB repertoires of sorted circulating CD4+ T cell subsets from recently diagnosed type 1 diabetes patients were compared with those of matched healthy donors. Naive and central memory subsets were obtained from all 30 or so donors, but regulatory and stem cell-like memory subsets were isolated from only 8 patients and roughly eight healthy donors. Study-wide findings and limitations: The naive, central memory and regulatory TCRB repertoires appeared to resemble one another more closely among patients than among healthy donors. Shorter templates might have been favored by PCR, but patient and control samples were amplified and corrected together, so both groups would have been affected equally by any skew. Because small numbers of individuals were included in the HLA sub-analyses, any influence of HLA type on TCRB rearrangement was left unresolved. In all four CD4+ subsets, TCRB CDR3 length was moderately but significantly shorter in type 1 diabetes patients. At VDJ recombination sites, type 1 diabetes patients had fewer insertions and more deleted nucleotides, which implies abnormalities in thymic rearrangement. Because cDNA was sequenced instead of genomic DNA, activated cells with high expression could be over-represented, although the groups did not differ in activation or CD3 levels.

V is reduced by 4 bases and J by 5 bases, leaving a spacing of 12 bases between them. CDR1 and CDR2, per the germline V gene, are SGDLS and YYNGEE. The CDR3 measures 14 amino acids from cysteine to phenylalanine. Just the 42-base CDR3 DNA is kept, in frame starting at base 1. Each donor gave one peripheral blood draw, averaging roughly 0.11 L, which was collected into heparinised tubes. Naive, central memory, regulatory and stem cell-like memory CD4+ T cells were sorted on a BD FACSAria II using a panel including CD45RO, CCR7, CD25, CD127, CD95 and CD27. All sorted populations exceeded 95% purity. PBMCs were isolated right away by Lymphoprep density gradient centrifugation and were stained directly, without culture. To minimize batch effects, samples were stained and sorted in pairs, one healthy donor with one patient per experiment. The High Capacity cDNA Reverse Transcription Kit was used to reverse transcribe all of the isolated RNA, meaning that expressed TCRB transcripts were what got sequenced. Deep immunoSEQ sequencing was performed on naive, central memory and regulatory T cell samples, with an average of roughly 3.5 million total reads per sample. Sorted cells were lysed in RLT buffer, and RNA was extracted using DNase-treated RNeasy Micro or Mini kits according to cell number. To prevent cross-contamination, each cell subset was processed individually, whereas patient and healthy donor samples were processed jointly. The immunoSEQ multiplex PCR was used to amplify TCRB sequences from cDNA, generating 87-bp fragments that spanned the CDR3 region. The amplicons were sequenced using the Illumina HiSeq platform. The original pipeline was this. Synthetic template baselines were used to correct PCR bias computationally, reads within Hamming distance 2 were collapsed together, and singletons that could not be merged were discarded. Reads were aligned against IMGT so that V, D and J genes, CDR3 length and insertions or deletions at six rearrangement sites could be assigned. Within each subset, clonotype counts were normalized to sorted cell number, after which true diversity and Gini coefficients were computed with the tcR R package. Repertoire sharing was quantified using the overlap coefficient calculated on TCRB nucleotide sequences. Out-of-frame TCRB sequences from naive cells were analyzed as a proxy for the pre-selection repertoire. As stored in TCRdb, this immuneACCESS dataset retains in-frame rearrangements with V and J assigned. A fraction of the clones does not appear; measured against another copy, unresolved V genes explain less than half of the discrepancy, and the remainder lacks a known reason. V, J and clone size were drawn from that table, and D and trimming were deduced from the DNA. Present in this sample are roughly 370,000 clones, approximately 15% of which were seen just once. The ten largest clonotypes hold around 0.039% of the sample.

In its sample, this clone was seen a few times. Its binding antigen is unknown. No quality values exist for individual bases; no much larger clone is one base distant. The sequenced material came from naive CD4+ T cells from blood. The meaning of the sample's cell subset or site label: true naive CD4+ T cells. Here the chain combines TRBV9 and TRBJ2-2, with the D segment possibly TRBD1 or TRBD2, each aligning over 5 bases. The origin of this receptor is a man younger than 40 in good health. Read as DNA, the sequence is TGTGCCAGCAGCCCAGGGAGCGGAACCGGGGAGCTGTTTTTT. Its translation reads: CASSPGSGTGELFF.